A selection of T cell receptor beta chains follows, all from one sample in a study of T-cell reconstitution after alpha-beta-depleted transplantation in children. Via MiXCR, TCRdb re-called the PCR reads, giving one row per CDR3 protein. The repertoire consists of roughly 500,000 distinct CDR3 sequences, with about 11% occurring once and the leading ten covering 2%. The material was PBMCs, obtained before TCRalphabeta/CD19-depleted stem cell transplant. Every receptor here comes from a child aged 2 to 10 with inherited bone marrow failure, due to receive a stem cell transplant. CDR3s include the opening cysteine and the closing phenylalanine or tryptophan. D genes are given only for firm matches. The size of a clone is reported for some rows only, either as once, few or many, or as a class for expanded clones.

V gene	J gene	D gene	clone size	CDR3 protein	CDR3 DNA
TRBV29-1	TRBJ1-1	.	.	CSVEALGGFPTEAFF	TGCAGCGTTGAAGCTCTGGGCGGATTCCCCACTGAAGCTTTCTTT
TRBV5-4	TRBJ2-7	TRBD2	many	CASSTGLAVIYEQYF	TGTGCCAGCAGCACTGGACTAGCGGTGATATACGAGCAGTACTTC
TRBV20-1	TRBJ2-5	.	many	CSLIPTGQETQYF	TGCAGCCTAATCCCGACTGGCCAAGAGACCCAGTACTTC
TRBV5-1	TRBJ2-3	.	many	CASSSEGAADTQYF	TGCGCCAGCAGCTCCGAGGGCGCGGCGGATACGCAGTATTTT
TRBV7-9	TRBJ2-3	.	many	CASSPVTDTQYF	TGTGCCAGCAGCCCGGTCACGGATACGCAGTATTTT
TRBV15	TRBJ2-5	.	many	CATSRDRGWETQYF	TGTGCCACCAGCAGAGATCGGGGGTGGGAGACCCAGTACTTC
TRBV7-9	TRBJ2-2	.	many	CASSLASGFSTGELFF	TGTGCCAGCAGCTTAGCGAGTGGCTTTTCGACCGGGGAGCTGTTTTTT
TRBV12-3/TRBV12-4	TRBJ1-6	.	many	CASSLVRGSNSPLHF	TGTGCCAGCAGTTTGGTCCGGGGATCTAATTCACCCCTCCACTTT
TRBV7-2	TRBJ1-2	.	many	CASSQWGYGYTF	TGTGCCAGCAGCCAATGGGGCTATGGCTACACCTTC
TRBV27	TRBJ2-1	TRBD2	many	CASSTSGSFDEQFF	TGTGCCAGCAGTACTAGCGGGAGTTTTGATGAGCAGTTCTTC
TRBV23-1	TRBJ2-1	.	many	CANSPAPQTNEQFF	TGCGCCAACAGCCCGGCCCCACAGACCAATGAGCAGTTCTTC
TRBV2	TRBJ2-7	TRBD2	many	CASSASSGSNEQYF	TGTGCCAGCAGTGCTTCTAGCGGGAGTAACGAGCAGTACTTC
TRBV28	TRBJ2-1	TRBD2	many	CASSFHGGGPSYNEQFF	TGTGCCAGCAGTTTTCATGGGGGAGGGCCCTCATACAATGAGCAGTTCTTC
TRBV7-8	TRBJ1-3	.	few	CASSLGAAPGNTIYF	TGTGCCAGCAGCTTAGGGGCGGCTCCTGGAAACACCATATATTTT
TRBV29-1	TRBJ1-1	.	.	CSVDHENTEAFF	TGCAGCGTTGATCATGAGAACACTGAAGCTTTCTTT
TRBV20-1	TRBJ2-1	TRBD2	many	CSAAGLAGNPPYNEQFF	TGCAGTGCTGCGGGTCTAGCGGGAAATCCCCCCTACAATGAGCAGTTCTTC
TRBV20-1	TRBJ2-5	.	few	CSARLRLTSPETQYF	TGCAGTGCTAGACTTCGATTGACTAGTCCAGAGACCCAGTACTTC
TRBV4-3	TRBJ2-2	TRBD1	many	CASSLHFAQGAVDSGELFF	TGCGCCAGCAGTTTACACTTCGCACAGGGGGCCGTAGACTCCGGGGAGCTGTTTTTT
TRBV5-5	TRBJ2-1	TRBD2	many	CASSQGAGGPGEQFF	TGTGCCAGCAGCCAGGGAGCGGGAGGGCCTGGTGAGCAGTTCTTC
TRBV29-1	TRBJ1-1	.	few	CSVGLPGHLPEAFF	TGCAGCGTCGGACTCCCGGGACACCTCCCTGAAGCTTTCTTT
TRBV28	TRBJ2-2	TRBD2	many	CASQGGPTGELFF	TGTGCCAGCCAGGGAGGGCCCACCGGGGAGCTGTTTTTT
TRBV27	TRBJ2-7	TRBD1	few	CASSLATLQGAPYEQYF	TGTGCCAGCAGTTTAGCTACCTTACAGGGGGCACCGTACGAGCAGTACTTC
TRBV28	TRBJ2-5	.	many	CASSFRMETQYF	TGTGCCAGCAGTTTTAGAATGGAGACCCAGTACTTC
TRBV3-1	TRBJ2-7	.	many	CASSQASSAFYEQYF	TGTGCCAGCAGCCAAGCGTCTAGCGCCTTCTACGAGCAGTACTTC
TRBV24-1	TRBJ1-2	TRBD1	many	CATSTTGGNGYTF	TGTGCCACCAGTACGACAGGGGGAAATGGCTACACCTTC
TRBV29-1	TRBJ2-7	.	many	CSVVSDSYEQYF	TGCAGCGTTGTTTCAGACTCCTACGAGCAGTACTTC